The clone carrying this TCR beta chain was seen a handful of times. This record belongs to a study of blood T cells in healthy people across ages. Next came a second PCR, run for about 7 to 12 cycles, which used a sample-barcoded 5' primer along with a J-beta primer mix. Each CDR3 protein gets one entry after TCRdb re-called the 5' RACE reads with MiXCR. The sample lists 700,000 to 850,000 distinct CDR3 sequences; 53% were seen once. The ends were cut back, 5 bases at V and 0 bases at J, with 17 bases in the middle. CDR3 length equals 16 residues. Per the germline V gene, CDR1 is MNHEY and CDR2 is SVGEGT.

The V and J genes are TRBV6-2 or TRBV6-3 and TRBJ2-7; tentative D call: TRBD2 (5 bases). This receptor was obtained from an elderly man in good health. The sequenced sample consisted of blood. The CDR3 DNA is TGTGCCAGCAGTCCCCGGACCTCAGGAGGCTCCTACGAGCAGTACTTC. Translation: CASSPRTSGGSYEQYF.